Following are 22 T cell receptor beta chains from one sample sequenced in a study of human T cells and chemical hapten exposure. MiXCR, applied by TCRdb to the RACE reads, yields one record per CDR3 protein. The sample lists over 40,000 distinct CDR3 sequences; approximately 3.3% were seen once. Sample time point: patch test 2, 6 weeks after DPC sensitization. Treatment: therapeutic diphenylcyclopropenone sensitization with weekly scalp DPC. Source: whole blood, taken in connection with sensitization to the hapten diphenylcyclopropenone (DPC). The receptor source for this set is a man aged 40-49 years with alopecia areata. Some clones in this sample may be carry-over from other donors' samples.

In this sample, this clonotype turned up many times. The J gene is TRBJ2-2, the V gene TRBV10-3; 11 bases align to TRBD2. The CDR3 loop spans 20 amino acids. Germline CDR1 reads ENHRY; CDR2 reads SYGVKD. V lost 1 base and J lost 7; bases outside the gene matches: 17. CDR3 sequence reads: CAISEWAGTSGIITVGELFF. The CDR3 DNA follows: TGTGCCATCAGTGAGTGGGCCGGGACTAGCGGAATAATAACGGTCGGGGAGCTGTTTTTT.

The rearrangement links TRBV5-4 to TRBJ2-3; D is uncertain. Germline values: CDR1 SGHNT, CDR2 YYREEE (reference sequence). V was trimmed by 0 bases and J by 0 bases, leaving 8 bases between them. The length of the CDR3 is 15 residues. CDR3 coding DNA: TGTGCCAGCAGCTTGGGGAAAGGTAGCACAGATACGCAGTATTTT. Translating it yields CASSLGKGSTDTQYF.

This clonotype was counted at least ten times. V and J are TRBV9 and TRBJ2-7; 8 nucleotides agree with TRBD1. Germline V CDR1 and CDR2: SGDLS, YYNGEE. J gave up 0 bases and V 0 bases, and 2 bases lay outside the gene matches. The length of the CDR3 is 15 residues. CDR3 in DNA: TGTGCCAGCAGCGTAGGGACAGGGTTCTCCTACGAGCAGTACTTC. Its protein is CASSVGTGFSYEQYF.

This clonotype was counted ten times or more. This chain joins TRBV3-1 and TRBJ1-5; D gene unclear. Germline CDR1 LGHDT, CDR2 YNNKEL (reference sequence). The CDR3 consists of 12 residues. V lost 1 base, J lost 8 bases, and 6 bases lay in between. CDR3 sequence (DNA): TGTGCCAGCAGCCAAGCCTCAGAGCCCCAGCATTTT. This sequence encodes CASSQASEPQHF.

This clonotype was observed at least ten times. This chain joins TRBV7-9 and TRBJ2-3, with a possible D match to TRBD1 (6 bases). The CDR3 totals 16 residues. The V gene's germline CDR1 is SEHNR and CDR2 FQNEAQ (reference sequence). V was cut by 7 bases and J by 1 base, with 18 bases left in between. The CDR3 nucleotides are TGTGCCAGCAACAACGGGGACAAGACTGGCACAGATACGCAGTATTTT. Protein product: CASNNGDKTGTDTQYF.

The sample holds many counts of this clonotype. V gene TRBV7-2 combines with J gene TRBJ2-7; 7 bases match TRBD1. This CDR3 has 15 residues. J was trimmed by 7 bases and V by 2 bases; bases with no gene match: 11. Germline CDR1 SGHTA, CDR2 FQGNSA. CDR3 bases: TGTGCCAGCAGCTTACGCAAACCGGGACAGAGGGAGCAGTACTTC. This codes for CASSLRKPGQREQYF. The whole variable domain, remainder taken from reference TRBV7-2 and TRBJ2-7, is GAGVSQSPSNKVTEKGKDVELRCDPISGHTALYWYRQSLGQGLEFLIYFQGNSAPDKSGLPSDRFSAERTGGSVSTLTIQRTQQEDSAVYLCASSLRKPGQREQYFGPGTRLTVT.

This clonotype was counted at least ten times. V usage is TRBV27 and J usage is TRBJ1-1; possibly TRBD1 for D (6 bases). Trimming cost V 5 bases and J 4 bases, with 11 bases left between them. The germline V gene has CDR1 MNHEY and CDR2 SMNVEV (reference sequence). This CDR3 comprises 13 residues. The CDR3 DNA reads as TGTGCCAGCAGTAGAAGAGGGGGCACTGAAGCTTTCTTT. Its protein is CASSRRGGTEAFF.

The V call is TRBV18, the J call TRBJ2-7; 8 bases align to TRBD1. Losses at the gene ends were 6 bases for V and 6 bases for J; bases not matched to a gene: 16. Germline V lookup: CDR1 KGHSH, CDR2 LQKENI. This CDR3 has 16 amino acids. DNA for the CDR3: TGTGCCAGCTCCCAAAGCGCAGGACAGGGTAGAGGCGAGCAGTACTTC. Protein sequence: CASSQSAGQGRGEQYF. Drawing the rest from reference TRBV18 and TRBJ2-7, the complete variable domain is NAGVMQNPRHLVRRRGQEARLRCSPMKGHSHVYWYRQLPEEGLKFMVYLQKENIIDESGMPKERFSAEFPKEGPSILRIQQVVRGDSAAYFCASSQSAGQGRGEQYFGPGTRLTVT.

This clonotype was observed many times. The genes are TRBV6-2 or TRBV6-3 and TRBJ2-1, with no clear D. CDR3 size: 12 residues. V was cut by 8 bases and J by 4 bases, with 9 bases left in between. Germline V gene sequence: CDR1 MNHEY, CDR2 SVGEGT. Written as DNA, the CDR3 is TGTGCCAGCGGTGACGGGTACAATGAGCAGTTCTTC. Protein: CASGDGYNEQFF.

This clonotype showed up many times. The chain joins TRBV5-5 to TRBJ2-7; TRBD1 matches 8 bases. CDR1 and CDR2 (germline): SGHKS, YYEKEE (reference sequence). This CDR3 is 14 amino acids long. The J segment lost 7 bases and the V segment lost 3 bases, leaving 9 bases of the junction unmatched. CDR3 sequence reads: CASSSLGQGGEQYF. DNA of the CDR3: TGTGCCAGCAGCTCCTTAGGACAGGGCGGGGAGCAGTACTTC.

This clonotype has only a few counts. V gene TRBV6-1 combines with J gene TRBJ1-5; possible D gene TRBD1, 6 bases. The CDR3 consists of 15 residues. Trimming took off 4 bases at V and 0 bases at J, with 10 bases between the two ends. The V gene's germline CDR1 is MNHNS and CDR2 SASEGT. The CDR3 here is CASSVTTGSNQPQHF. CDR3 nucleotides: TGTGCCAGCAGTGTTACGACAGGTAGCAATCAGCCCCAGCATTTT.

This clonotype was seen repeatedly, ten times or more. This chain connects TRBV28 to TRBJ1-3; TRBD1 might be the D (5 bases). Trimming cost V 6 bases and J 12 bases, with 21 bases left between them. The CDR3 loop spans 14 amino acids. Germline loops: CDR1 MDHEN, CDR2 SYDVKM. The CDR3 nucleotides read TGTGCCAGCAGCGGGGGAACTCAGGCACAAATCATATATTTT. Translation: CASSGGTQAQIIYF. The variable domain in full, with the rest retrieved from reference TRBV28 and TRBJ1-3, is DVKVTQSSRYLVKRTGEKVFLECVQDMDHENMFWYRQDPGLGLRLIYFSYDVKMKEKGDIPEGYSVSREKKERFSLILESASTNQTSMYLCASSGGTQAQIIYFGEGSWLTVV.

This clonotype rates as medium-sized. The V call is TRBV12-3 or TRBV12-4, the J call TRBJ2-1; D not certain. The CDR3 consists of 12 residues. Trimming pared 6 bases from V and 4 bases from J, leaving 7 bases between. CDR3 in DNA: TGTGCCAGCAGGGGGAAGTACAATGAGCAGTTCTTC. As protein: CASRGKYNEQFF.

This clonotype was observed at least ten times. The chain is built from TRBV27 and TRBJ2-3; unclear D gene. Trimming shortened V by 1 base and J by 1 base, and 3 bases separated the two germline ends. Germline CDR1 is MNHEY and CDR2 is SMNVEV (reference sequence). The CDR3 is made up of 13 amino acids. The CDR3 nucleotides read TGTGCCAGCAGTTTATTCCGCACAGATACGCAGTATTTT. Its translation is CASSLFRTDTQYF.

The sample holds many counts of this clonotype. The V call is TRBV5-1, the J call TRBJ1-4; no clear D gene. The germline V gene has CDR1 SGHRS and CDR2 YFSETQ. Deletions cut 2 bases from V and 4 bases from J, with 9 bases between. CDR3 length equals 14 residues. In DNA, the CDR3 is TGCGCCAGCAGCTTAAGTCACAGTAATGAAAAACTGTTTTTT. Amino acids: CASSLSHSNEKLFF. The full variable domain, completed using reference TRBV5-1 and TRBJ1-4, is KAGVTQTPRYLIKTRGQQVTLSCSPISGHRSVSWYQQTPGQGLQFLFEYFSETQRNKGNFPGRFSGRQFSNSRSEMNVSTLELGDSALYLCASSLSHSNEKLFFGSGTQLSVL.

This clonotype occurred many times. The chain uses TRBV20-1 and TRBJ2-7, with D uncertain. V was clipped by 2 bases and J by 2 bases, with 4 bases between them. The CDR3 is 11 residues long. Germline V CDR1 and CDR2: DFQATT, SNEGSKA (reference sequence). CDR3 in amino acids: CSARMTYEQYF. The CDR3 coding sequence is TGCAGTGCTAGAATGACCTACGAGCAGTACTTC.

As to this clonotype: A single base separates this from a much larger clone, so it may be a read error. V and J are TRBV30 and TRBJ1-5; the D gene is possibly TRBD1 (5 bases). The germline V gene has CDR1 GTSNPN and CDR2 SVGIG (reference sequence). This CDR3 has 18 amino acids. V lost 0 bases, J lost 12 bases, and 30 bases lay in between. DNA of the CDR3: TGTGCCTGGAGTGTATCCCAATACGGGCAGGGCGATTCTTACCTCCAGCATTTT. Amino acid sequence: CAWSVSQYGQGDSYLQHF.

The chain combines TRBV3-1 with TRBJ1-3; unclear D gene. The CDR3 is made up of 16 amino acids. V was trimmed by 0 bases and J by 8 bases, leaving 17 bases between them. Germline CDR1 LGHDT, CDR2 YNNKEL (reference sequence). CDR3 sequence (DNA): TGTGCCAGCAGCCAAGAGGATGTAGAGAGGCCCTACACCATATATTTT. This encodes CASSQEDVERPYTIYF. The full variable domain, in which reference TRBV3-1 and TRBJ1-3 provide the parts outside the CDR3, is DTAVSQTPKYLVTQMGNDKSIKCEQNLGHDTMYWYKQDSKKFLKIMFSYNNKELIINETVPNRFSPKSPDKAHLNLHINSLELGDSAVYFCASSQEDVERPYTIYFGEGSWLTVV.

This clonotype was counted at least ten times. The V and J genes are TRBV18 and TRBJ2-1; 7 bases are a match to TRBD2. J was trimmed by 5 bases and V by 5 bases; bases with no gene match: 6. CDR3 length equals 14 residues. Germline V gene lookup returns CDR1 KGHSH and CDR2 LQKENI. The CDR3 loop reads CASSGRVRDNEQFF. The CDR3, as DNA: TGTGCCAGCTCAGGGAGGGTCCGGGACAATGAGCAGTTCTTC.

This clonotype was counted ten times or more. The V and J genes are TRBV7-9 and TRBJ2-3; D remains unclear. The V gene lost 4 bases and the J gene lost 5 bases, with 13 bases spanning the gap. The CDR3 is 14 residues long. Germline values: CDR1 SEHNR, CDR2 FQNEAQ (reference sequence). DNA of the CDR3: TGTGCCAGCAGCTCGGGTCTTGAGCAAGATACGCAGTATTTT. Translating gives CASSSGLEQDTQYF.

The chain is built from TRBV7-2 and TRBJ2-3; D is perhaps TRBD1 or TRBD2 (5 bases each). Germline V gene data show CDR1 as SGHTA and CDR2 as FQGNSA. V lost 3 bases to trimming and J lost 4 bases, with 11 bases between them. This CDR3 has 14 amino acids. CDR3 sequence reads: CASSFGTRPDTQYF. The CDR3 DNA reads TGTGCCAGCAGCTTCGGGACCCGTCCAGATACGCAGTATTTT.

This clonotype showed up many times. One junction end disagrees with the germline gene, perhaps due to a read error. The chain couples TRBV4-3 to TRBJ2-3; 7 bases are a match to TRBD2. The CDR3 totals 18 residues. Germline V gene lookup returns CDR1 LGHNA and CDR2 YSLEER. The CDR3 sequence: CASSQGATWGGSTDTQYF. The CDR3 coding sequence is TGTGCCAGCAGCCAAGGGGCTACATGGGGAGGGAGCACAGATACGCAGTATTTT.